This T cell receptor beta chain was recovered during a study of follicular helper T cells after annual influenza vaccination. Study at large: Sampling occurred days 0, 7 and 28 after each influenza vaccination.

About this clone itself: Antigen specificity is unknown.

Indicated time point: 2015-2016 season, pre-vaccination. Sorted blood CD4 subsets were sequenced before and after adults received seasonal inactivated influenza vaccine. Cells are cTfh (non-naive CD4+CXCR5+PD-1+), split by ICOS and CD38 into double-positive or double-negative. Notes on the study in general: Day 7 ICOS+CD38+ clones were most often found later in ICOS-CD38- cTfh cells.

Germline V gene lookup returns CDR1 MDHEN and CDR2 SYDVKM. The length of the CDR3 is 13 residues. V was pared by 6 bases and J by 11 bases, with 9 bases of the junction left unmatched. The protocol was immunoSEQ multiplex PCR, while the TCRdb copy is restricted to in-frame clones and leaves out a portion. Here the sample spans thousands of clones, roughly 85% being singletons. The TCR sequence derives from an adult who received the influenza vaccine. The chain employs TRBV28 and TRBJ2-1, with 8 bases fitting TRBD1. The material sequenced was CXCR5+ CD38- circulating T follicular helper cells from blood, taken on the day of influenza vaccination. Stated subset: circulating Tfh, non-naive CD4+CXCR5+PD-1+ (ICOS+CD38+ or ICOS-CD38-). CDR3 DNA sequence: TGTGCCAGCAGCCATAAGGGACAGGATAAGCAGTTCTTC. This gives the protein CASSHKGQDKQFF.